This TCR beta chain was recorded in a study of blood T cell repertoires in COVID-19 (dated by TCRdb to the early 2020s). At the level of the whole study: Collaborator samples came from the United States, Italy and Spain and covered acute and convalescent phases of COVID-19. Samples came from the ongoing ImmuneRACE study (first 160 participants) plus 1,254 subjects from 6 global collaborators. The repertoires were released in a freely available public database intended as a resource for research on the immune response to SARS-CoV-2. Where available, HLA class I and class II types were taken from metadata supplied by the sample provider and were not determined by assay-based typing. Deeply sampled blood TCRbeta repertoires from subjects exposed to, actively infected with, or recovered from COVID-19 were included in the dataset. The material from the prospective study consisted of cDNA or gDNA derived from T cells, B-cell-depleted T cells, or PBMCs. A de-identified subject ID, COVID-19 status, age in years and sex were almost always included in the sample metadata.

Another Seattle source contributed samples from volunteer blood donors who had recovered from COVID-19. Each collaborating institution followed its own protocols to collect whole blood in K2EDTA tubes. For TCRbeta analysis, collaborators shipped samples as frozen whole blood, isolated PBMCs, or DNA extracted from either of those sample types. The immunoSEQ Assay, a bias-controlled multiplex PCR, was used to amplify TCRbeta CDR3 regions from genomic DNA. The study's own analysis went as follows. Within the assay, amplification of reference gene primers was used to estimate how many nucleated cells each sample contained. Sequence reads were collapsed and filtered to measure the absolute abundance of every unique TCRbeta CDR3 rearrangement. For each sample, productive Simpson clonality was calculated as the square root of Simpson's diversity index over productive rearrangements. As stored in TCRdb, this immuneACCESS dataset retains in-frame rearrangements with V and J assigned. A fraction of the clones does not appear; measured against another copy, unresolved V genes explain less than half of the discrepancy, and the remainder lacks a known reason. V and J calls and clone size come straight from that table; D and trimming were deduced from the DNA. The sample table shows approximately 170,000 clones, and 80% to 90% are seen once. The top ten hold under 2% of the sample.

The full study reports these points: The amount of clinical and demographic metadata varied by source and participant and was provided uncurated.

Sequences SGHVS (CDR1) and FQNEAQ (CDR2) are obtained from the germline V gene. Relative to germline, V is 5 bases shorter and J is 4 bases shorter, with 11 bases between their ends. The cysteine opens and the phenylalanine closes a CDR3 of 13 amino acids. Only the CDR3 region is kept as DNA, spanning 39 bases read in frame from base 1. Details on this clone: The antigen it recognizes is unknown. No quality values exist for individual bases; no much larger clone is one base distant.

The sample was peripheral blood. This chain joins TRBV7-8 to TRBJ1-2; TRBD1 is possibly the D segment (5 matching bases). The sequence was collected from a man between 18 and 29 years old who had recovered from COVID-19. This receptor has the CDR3 CASSGDRSYGYTF. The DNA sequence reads TGTGCCAGCAGCGGCGACAGAAGCTATGGCTACACCTTC.